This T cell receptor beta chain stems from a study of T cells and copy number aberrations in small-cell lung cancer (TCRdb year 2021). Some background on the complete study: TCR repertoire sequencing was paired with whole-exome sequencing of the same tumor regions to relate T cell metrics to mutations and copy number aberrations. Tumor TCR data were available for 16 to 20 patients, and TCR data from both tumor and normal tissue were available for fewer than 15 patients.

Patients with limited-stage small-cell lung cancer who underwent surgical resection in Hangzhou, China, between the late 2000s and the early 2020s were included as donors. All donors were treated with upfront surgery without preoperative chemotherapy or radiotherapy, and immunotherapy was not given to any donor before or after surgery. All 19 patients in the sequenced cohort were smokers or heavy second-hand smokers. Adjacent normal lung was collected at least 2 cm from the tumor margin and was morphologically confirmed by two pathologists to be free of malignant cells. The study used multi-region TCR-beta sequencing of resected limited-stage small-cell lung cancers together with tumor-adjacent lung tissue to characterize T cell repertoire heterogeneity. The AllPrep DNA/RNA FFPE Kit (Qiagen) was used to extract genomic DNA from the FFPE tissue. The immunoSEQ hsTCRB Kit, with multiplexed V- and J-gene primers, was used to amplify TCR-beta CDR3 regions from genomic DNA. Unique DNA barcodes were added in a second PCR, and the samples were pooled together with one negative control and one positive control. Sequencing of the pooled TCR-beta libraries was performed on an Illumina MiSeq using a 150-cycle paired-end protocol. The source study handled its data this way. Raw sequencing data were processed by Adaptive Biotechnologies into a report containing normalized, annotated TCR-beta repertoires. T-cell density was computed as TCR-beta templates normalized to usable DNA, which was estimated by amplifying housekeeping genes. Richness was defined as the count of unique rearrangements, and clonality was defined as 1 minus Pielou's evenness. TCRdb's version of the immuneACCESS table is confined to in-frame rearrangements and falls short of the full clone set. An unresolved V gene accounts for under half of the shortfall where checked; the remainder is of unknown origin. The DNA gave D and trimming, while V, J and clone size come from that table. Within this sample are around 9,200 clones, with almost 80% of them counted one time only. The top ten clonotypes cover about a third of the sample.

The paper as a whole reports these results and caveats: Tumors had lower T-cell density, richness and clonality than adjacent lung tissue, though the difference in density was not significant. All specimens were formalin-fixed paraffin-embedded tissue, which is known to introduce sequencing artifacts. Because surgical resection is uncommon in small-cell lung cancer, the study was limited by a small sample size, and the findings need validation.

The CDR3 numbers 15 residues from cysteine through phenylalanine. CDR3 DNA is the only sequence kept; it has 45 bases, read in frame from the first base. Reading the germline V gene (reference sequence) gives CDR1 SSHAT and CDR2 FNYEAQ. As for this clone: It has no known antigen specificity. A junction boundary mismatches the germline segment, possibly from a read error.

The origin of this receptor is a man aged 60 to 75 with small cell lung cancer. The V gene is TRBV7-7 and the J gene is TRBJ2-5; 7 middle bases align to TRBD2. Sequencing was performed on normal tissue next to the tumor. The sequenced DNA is TGTGCTAGCAGCTTATATGCGGGAGAAGGAGAGACCCAGTACTTC. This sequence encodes CASSLYAGEGETQYF. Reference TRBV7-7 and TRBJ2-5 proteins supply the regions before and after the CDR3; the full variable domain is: GAGVSQSPRYKVTKRGQDVTLRCDPISSHATLYWYQQALGQGPEFLTYFNYEAQPDKSGLPSDRFSAERPEGSISTLTIQRTEQRDSAMYRCASSLYAGEGETQYFGPGTRLLVL.